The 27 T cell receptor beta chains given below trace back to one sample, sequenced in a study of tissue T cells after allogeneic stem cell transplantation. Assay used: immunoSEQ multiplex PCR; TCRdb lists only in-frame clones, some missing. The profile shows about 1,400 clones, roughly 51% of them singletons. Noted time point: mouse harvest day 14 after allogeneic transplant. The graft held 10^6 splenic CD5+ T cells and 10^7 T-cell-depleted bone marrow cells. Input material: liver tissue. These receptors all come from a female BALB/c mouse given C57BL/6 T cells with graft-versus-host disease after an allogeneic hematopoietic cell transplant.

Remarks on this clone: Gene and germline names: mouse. The CDR3 loop is CASSLWGREQYF. The CDR3 DNA, read in part, is TGTGCCAGCAGTCTGTGGGGGCGGGAACAGTAC. J is TRBJ2-7 and V is TRBV26; the D gene could be TRBD1 or TRBD2 (6 bases each). The CDR3 goes on 1 residue after the read ends, and that part is filled in from the germline J gene. This CDR3 spans 12 amino acids. The germline gives CDR1 KGHPV, CDR2 FQNQEV (reference sequence). Trimming shortened V by 1 base and J by 7 bases, and 8 bases separated the two germline ends. Full variable domain (missing parts from reference TRBV26 and TRBJ2-7): NSKVIQTPRYLVKGQGQKAKMRCIPEKGHPVVFWYQQNKNNEFKFLINFQNQEVLQQIDMTEKRFSAECPSNSPCSLEIQSSEAGDSALYLCASSLWGREQYFGPGTRLTVL.

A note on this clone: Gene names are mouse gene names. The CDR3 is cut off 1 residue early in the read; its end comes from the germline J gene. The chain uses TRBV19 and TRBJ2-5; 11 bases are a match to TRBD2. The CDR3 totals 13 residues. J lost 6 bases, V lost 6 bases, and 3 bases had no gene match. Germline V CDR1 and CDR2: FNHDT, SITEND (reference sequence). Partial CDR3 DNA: TGTGCCAGCAACTGGGGGGGCCTTGACACCCAGTAC. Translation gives CASNWGGLDTQY. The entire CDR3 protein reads CASNWGGLDTQYF. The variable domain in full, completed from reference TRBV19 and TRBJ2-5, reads GGIITQTPKFLIGQEGQKLTLKCQQNFNHDTMYWYRQDSGKGLRLIYYSITENDLQKGDLSEGYDASREKKSSFSLTVTSAQKNEMAVFLCASNWGGLDTQYFGPGTRLLVL.

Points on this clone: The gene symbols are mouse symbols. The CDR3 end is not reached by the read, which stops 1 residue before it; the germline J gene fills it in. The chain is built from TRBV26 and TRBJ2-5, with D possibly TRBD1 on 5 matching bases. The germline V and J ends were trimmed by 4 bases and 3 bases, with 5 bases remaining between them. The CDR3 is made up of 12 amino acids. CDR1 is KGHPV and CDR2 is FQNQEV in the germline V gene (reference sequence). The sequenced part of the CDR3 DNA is TGTGCCAGCAGTCGACAGCAAGACACCCAGTAC. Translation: CASSRQQDTQY. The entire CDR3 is CASSRQQDTQYF.

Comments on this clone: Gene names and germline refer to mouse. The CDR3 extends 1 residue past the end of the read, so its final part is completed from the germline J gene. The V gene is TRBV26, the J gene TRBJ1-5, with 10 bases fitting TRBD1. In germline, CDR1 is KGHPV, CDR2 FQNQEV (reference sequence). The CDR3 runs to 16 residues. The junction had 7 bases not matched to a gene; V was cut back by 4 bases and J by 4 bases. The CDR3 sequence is CASSPPGQGRNQAPLF. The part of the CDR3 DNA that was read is TGTGCCAGCAGTCCCCCGGGACAGGGGAGGAACCAGGCTCCGCTT.

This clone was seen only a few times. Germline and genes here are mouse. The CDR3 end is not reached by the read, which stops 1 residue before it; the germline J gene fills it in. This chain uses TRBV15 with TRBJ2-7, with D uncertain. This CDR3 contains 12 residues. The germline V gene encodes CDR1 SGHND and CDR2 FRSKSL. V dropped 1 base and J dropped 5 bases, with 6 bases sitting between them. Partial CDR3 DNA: TGTGCCAGCAGTTTAGACGGGCATGAACAGTAC. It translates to CASSLDGHEQY. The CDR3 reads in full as CASSLDGHEQYF.

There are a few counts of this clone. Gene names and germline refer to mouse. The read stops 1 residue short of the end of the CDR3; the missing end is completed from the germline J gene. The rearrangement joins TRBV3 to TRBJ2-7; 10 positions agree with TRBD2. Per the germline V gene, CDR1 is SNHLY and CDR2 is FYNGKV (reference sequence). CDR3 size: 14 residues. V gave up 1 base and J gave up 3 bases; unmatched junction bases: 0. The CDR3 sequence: CASSLGTGGYEQYF. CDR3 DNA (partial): TGTGCCAGCAGCTTAGGGACTGGGGGCTATGAACAGTAC.

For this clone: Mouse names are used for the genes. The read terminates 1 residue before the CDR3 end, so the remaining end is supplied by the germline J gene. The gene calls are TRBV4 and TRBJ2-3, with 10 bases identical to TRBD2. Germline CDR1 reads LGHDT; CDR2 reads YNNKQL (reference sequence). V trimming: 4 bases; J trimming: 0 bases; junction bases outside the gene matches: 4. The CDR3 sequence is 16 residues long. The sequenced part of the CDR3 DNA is TGTGCCAGCAGCTTCCCTGGGGGGGCAAGTGCAGAAACGCTGTAT. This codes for CASSFPGGASAETLY. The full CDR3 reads CASSFPGGASAETLYF. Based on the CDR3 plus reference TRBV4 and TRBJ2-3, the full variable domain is ETAVFQTPNYHVTQVGNEVSFNCKQTLGHDTMYWYKQDSKKLLKIMFSYNNKQLIVNETVPRRFSPQSSDKAHLNLRIKSVEPEDSAVYLCASSFPGGASAETLYFGSGTRLTVL.

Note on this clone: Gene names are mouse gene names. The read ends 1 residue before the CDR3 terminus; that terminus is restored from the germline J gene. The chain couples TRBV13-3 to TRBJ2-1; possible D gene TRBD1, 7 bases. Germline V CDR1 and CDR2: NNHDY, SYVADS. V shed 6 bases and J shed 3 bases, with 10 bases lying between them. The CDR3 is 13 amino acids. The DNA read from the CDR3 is TGTGCCAGCACCCAGGGGGGCTATGCTGAGCAGTTC. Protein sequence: CASTQGGYAEQF. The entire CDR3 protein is CASTQGGYAEQFF.

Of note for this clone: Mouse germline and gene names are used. The CDR3 spells CASSPGQGTAEQFF. The covered CDR3 bases are TGTGCCAGCAGCCCGGGACAGGGGACAGCTGAGCAGTTC. The rearrangement uses TRBV5 and TRBJ2-1, with 10 nucleotides matching TRBD1. The CDR3 extends 1 residue past the end of the read, so its final part is completed from the germline J gene. Trimming removed 4 bases from V and 7 bases from J; junction bases left unmatched: 4. The germline CDR1 and CDR2 sequences are LGHNA and YNLKQL (reference sequence). The CDR3 runs 14 residues.

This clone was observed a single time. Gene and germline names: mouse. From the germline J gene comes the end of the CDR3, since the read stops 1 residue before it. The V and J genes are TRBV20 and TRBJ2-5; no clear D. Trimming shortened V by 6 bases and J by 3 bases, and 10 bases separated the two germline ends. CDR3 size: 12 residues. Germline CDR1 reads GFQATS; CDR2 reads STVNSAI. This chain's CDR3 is CGALRGQDTQYF. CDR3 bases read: TGTGGTGCCCTACGGGGACAAGACACCCAGTAC.

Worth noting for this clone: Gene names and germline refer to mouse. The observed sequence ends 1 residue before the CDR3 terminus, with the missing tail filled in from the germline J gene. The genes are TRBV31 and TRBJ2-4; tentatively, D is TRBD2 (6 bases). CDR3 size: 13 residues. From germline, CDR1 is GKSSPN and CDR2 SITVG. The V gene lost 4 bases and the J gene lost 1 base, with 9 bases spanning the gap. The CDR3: CAWTRTGQNTLYF. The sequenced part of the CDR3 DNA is TGTGCCTGGACTCGGACTGGTCAAAACACCTTGTAC.

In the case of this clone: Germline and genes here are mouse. Incomplete CDR3 DNA: TGTGCCAGCAGTTTGGGGGGGGACGGCAACGAAAGATTATTT. As protein: CASSLGGDGNERLF. The complete CDR3 protein is CASSLGGDGNERLFF. The chain carries TRBV15 and TRBJ1-4; tentatively, D is TRBD1 (5 bases). Read data end 1 residue before the CDR3 end; the end is taken from the germline J gene. Germline V CDR1 and CDR2: SGHND, FRSKSL. The CDR3 sequence is 15 residues long. Trimming cost V 3 bases and J 4 bases, with 12 bases left between them.

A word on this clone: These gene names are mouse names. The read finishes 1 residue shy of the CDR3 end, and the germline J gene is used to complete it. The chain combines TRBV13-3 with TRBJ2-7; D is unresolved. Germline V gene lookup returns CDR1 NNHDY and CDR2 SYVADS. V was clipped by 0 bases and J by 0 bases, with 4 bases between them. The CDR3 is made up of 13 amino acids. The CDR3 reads CASSDGFSYEQYF. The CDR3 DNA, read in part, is TGTGCCAGCAGTGATGGGTTCTCCTATGAACAGTAC.

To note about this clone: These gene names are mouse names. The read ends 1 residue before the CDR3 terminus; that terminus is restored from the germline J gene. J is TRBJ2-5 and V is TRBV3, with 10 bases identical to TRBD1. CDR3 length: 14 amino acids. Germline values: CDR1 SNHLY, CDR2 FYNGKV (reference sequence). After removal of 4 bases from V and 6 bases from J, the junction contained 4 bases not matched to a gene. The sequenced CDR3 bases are TGTGCCAGCAGCTCTGGACAGGGGGGGGACACCCAGTAC. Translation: CASSSGQGGDTQY. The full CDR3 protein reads CASSSGQGGDTQYF.

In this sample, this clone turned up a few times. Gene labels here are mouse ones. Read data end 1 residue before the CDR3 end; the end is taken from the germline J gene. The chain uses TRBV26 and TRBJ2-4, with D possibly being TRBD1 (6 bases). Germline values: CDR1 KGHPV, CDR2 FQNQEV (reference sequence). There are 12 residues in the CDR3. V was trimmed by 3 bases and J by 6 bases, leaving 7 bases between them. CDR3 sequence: CASSLQGNTLYF. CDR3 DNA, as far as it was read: TGTGCCAGCAGTCTCCAGGGGAACACCTTGTAC.

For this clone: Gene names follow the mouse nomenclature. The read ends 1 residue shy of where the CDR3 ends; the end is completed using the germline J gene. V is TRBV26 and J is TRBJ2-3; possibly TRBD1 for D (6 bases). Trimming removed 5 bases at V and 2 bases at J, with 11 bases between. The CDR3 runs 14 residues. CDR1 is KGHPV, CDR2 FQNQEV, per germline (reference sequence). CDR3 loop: CASSGDINAETLYF. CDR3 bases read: TGTGCCAGCAGTGGGGACATCAATGCAGAAACGCTGTAT.

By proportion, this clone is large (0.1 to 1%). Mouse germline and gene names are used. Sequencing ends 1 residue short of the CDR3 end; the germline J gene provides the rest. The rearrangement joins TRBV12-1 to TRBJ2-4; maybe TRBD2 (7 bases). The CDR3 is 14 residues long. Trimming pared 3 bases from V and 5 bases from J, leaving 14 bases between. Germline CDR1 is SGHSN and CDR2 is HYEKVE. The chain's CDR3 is CASSRGARGNTLYF. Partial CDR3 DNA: TGTGCCAGCTCTAGGGGGGCTCGGGGAAACACCTTGTAC.

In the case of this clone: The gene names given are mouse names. The DNA read from the CDR3 is TGTGCCAGCAGTCTTAGGGACACCTATGCTGAGCAGTTC. Its translation is CASSLRDTYAEQF. The entire CDR3 is CASSLRDTYAEQFF. The chain carries TRBV26 and TRBJ2-1, with D maybe TRBD1 (6 bases). Read data end 1 residue before the CDR3 end; the end is taken from the germline J gene. This CDR3 region has 14 residues. The germline V gene encodes CDR1 KGHPV and CDR2 FQNQEV (reference sequence). Trimming took 3 bases from V and 3 from J, leaving 9 bases between them.

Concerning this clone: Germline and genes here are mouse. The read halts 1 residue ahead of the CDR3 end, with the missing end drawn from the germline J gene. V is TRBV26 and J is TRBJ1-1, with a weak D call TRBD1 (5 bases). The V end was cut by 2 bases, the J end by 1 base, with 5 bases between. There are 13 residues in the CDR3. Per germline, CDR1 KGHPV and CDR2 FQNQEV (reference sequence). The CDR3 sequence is CASSLTGNTEVFF. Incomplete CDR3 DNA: TGTGCCAGCAGTCTGACAGGGAACACAGAAGTCTTC.

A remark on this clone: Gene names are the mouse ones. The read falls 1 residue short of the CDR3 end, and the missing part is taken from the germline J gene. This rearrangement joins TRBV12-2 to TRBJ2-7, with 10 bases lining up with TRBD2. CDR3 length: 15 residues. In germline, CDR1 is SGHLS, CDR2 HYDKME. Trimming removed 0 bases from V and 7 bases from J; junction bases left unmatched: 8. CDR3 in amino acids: CASSLEAGGAREQYF. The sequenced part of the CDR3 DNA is TGTGCCAGCTCTCTCGAAGCTGGGGGGGCGCGAGAACAGTAC.

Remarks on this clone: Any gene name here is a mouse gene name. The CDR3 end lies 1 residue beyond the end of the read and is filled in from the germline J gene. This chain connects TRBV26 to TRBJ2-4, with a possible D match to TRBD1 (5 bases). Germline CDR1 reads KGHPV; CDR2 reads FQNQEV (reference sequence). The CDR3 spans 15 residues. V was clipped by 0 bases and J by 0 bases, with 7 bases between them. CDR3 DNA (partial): TGTGCCAGCAGTCTGTCGAGACAGAGTCAAAACACCTTGTAC. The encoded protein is CASSLSRQSQNTLY. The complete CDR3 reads CASSLSRQSQNTLYF. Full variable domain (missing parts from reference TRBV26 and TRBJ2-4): NSKVIQTPRYLVKGQGQKAKMRCIPEKGHPVVFWYQQNKNNEFKFLINFQNQEVLQQIDMTEKRFSAECPSNSPCSLEIQSSEAGDSALYLCASSLSRQSQNTLYFGAGTRLSVL.

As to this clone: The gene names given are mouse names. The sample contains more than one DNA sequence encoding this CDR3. CDR3: CASSLGQGAGNTLYF. CDR3 DNA (partial): TGTGCCAGCAGTCTGGGACAGGGGGCTGGAAATACGCTCTAT. V and J are TRBV26 and TRBJ1-3; TRBD1 agrees at 10 bases. With the read ending 1 residue before the CDR3 end, the germline J gene is used to fill in that end. Germline V gives CDR1 KGHPV, CDR2 FQNQEV (reference sequence). This CDR3 region has 15 residues. V gave up 2 bases and J gave up 2 bases; unmatched junction bases: 0.

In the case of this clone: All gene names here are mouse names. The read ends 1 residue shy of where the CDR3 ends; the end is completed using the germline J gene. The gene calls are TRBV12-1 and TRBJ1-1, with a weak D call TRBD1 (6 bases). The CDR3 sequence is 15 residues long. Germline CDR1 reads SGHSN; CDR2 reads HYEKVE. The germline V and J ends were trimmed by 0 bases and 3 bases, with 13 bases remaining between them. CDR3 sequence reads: CASSLGGGAYTEVFF. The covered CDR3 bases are TGTGCCAGCTCTCTCGGAGGGGGGGCTTACACAGAAGTCTTC.

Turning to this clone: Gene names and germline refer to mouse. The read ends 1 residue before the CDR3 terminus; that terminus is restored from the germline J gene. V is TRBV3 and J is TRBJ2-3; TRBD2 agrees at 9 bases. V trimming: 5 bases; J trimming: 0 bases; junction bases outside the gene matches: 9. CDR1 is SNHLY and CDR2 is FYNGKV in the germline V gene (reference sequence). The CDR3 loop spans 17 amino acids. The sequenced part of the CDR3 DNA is TGTGCCAGCAGCGCCAACTGGGGGGCGTATAGTGCAGAAACGCTGTAT. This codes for CASSANWGAYSAETLY. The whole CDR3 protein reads CASSANWGAYSAETLYF.

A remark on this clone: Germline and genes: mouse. CDR3 DNA, as far as it was read: TGTGCCAGCAGCCAAGGGGTGAGCCAAGACACCCAGTAC. This gives the protein CASSQGVSQDTQY. The full CDR3 sequence reads CASSQGVSQDTQYF. The chain is built from TRBV2 and TRBJ2-5; D call uncertain. Sequencing ends 1 residue short of the CDR3 end; the germline J gene provides the rest. Germline lookup yields CDR1 LGHNA and CDR2 YSYQKL. This CDR3 is 14 amino acids long. Trimming removed 1 base from V and 2 bases from J, with 7 bases in between.

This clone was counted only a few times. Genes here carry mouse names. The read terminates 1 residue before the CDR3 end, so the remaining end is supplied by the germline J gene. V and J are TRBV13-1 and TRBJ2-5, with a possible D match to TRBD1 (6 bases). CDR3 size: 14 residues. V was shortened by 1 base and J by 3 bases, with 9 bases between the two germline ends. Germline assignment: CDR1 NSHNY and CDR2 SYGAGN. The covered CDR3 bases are TGTGCCAGCAGTGATCGGGGACAACAAGACACCCAGTAC. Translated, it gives CASSDRGQQDTQY. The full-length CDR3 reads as CASSDRGQQDTQYF.

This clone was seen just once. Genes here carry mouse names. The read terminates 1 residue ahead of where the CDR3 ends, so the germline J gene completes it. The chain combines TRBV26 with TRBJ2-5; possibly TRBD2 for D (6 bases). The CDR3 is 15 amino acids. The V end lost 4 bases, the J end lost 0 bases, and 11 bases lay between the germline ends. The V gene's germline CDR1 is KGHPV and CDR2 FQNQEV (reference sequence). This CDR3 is CASSPRLVNQDTQYF. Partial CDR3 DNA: TGTGCCAGCAGTCCTCGACTGGTTAACCAAGACACCCAGTAC.